Following are 7 T cell receptor beta chains from one sample sequenced in a study of T-cell memory formation after mild COVID-19. MiXCR, applied by TCRdb to the 5' RACE reads, yields one record per CDR3 protein. The table lists 450,000 to 650,000 distinct CDR3 sequences, roughly a fifth of them singletons. Source material: PBMCs or a T cell subset sorted from them (not recorded which). The origin of the receptors is an adult woman who had mild COVID-19 (a few samples of this study predate the infection). Cell type and time point are not known.

The chain is built from TRBV7-9 and TRBJ2-4, with D maybe TRBD1 (6 bases). CDR1 SEHNR and CDR2 FQNEAQ come from the germline V gene (reference sequence). V lost 0 bases and J lost 6, with 9 bases in between. The CDR3 contains 14 residues. The CDR3 sequence is CASSLAQGGNIQYF. DNA of the CDR3: TGTGCCAGCAGCTTAGCGCAAGGGGGAAACATTCAGTACTTC.

This clonotype was counted between two and nine times. This chain uses TRBV20-1 with TRBJ1-2; D gene unclear. Germline CDR1 reads DFQATT; CDR2 reads SNEGSKA (reference sequence). V lost 3 bases to trimming and J lost 2 bases, with 16 bases between them. The length of the CDR3 is 15 residues. The CDR3 bases are TGCAGTGCTAGGGCCCCCAGTAGAGAGAACTATGGCTACACCTTC. It specifies CSARAPSRENYGYTF.

This chain connects TRBV7-9 to TRBJ2-3, with 8 positions matching TRBD2. The length of the CDR3 is 15 residues. V trimming: 5 bases; J trimming: 5 bases; junction bases outside the gene matches: 9. Looked up from germline, CDR1 is SEHNR and CDR2 is FQNEAQ (reference sequence). The CDR3 DNA reads TGTGCCAGCAGCCTCGGAGGCAGCGGGGGAGATACGCAGTATTTT. Its protein product is CASSLGGSGGDTQYF.

A few counts support this clonotype. The chain joins TRBV6-1 to TRBJ2-7; 7 nucleotides align to TRBD2. CDR1 MNHNS and CDR2 SASEGT come from the germline V gene. V lost 3 bases and J lost 6; bases outside the gene matches: 8. CDR3 size: 14 residues. The CDR3 spells CASSDGSGSVEQYF. Written as DNA, the CDR3 is TGTGCCAGCAGTGACGGTAGCGGGTCGGTCGAGCAGTACTTC.

This clonotype has just a few counts. The chain couples TRBV5-1 to TRBJ2-5; tentative D call: TRBD2 (7 bases). The V end was cut by 4 bases, the J end by 5 bases, with 15 bases between. The CDR3 runs 14 residues. The germline gives CDR1 SGHRS, CDR2 YFSETQ. The CDR3 DNA is TGCGCCAGCAGCGGGGGGGGCTACGGCGAGACCCAGTACTTC. This codes for CASSGGGYGETQYF.

The chain joins TRBV5-6 to TRBJ1-3; D remains unclear. The germline V gene encodes CDR1 SGHDT and CDR2 YYEEEE. Trimming took 1 base from V and 6 from J, leaving 8 bases between them. The length of the CDR3 is 13 residues. CDR3 sequence (DNA): TGTGCCAGCAGCTTGTCCGTACCAAACACCATATATTTT. Protein product: CASSLSVPNTIYF.

V gene TRBV29-1 combines with J gene TRBJ2-7, with unresolved D. Trimming shortened V by 4 bases and J by 0 bases, and 13 bases separated the two germline ends. The CDR3 covers 14 residues. Germline V gives CDR1 SQVTM, CDR2 ANQGSEA. Here the CDR3 DNA reads TGCAGCGTTGCGCCGGAGCGCAGCTCCTACGAGCAGTACTTC. It is translated as CSVAPERSSYEQYF.